The clone carrying this T cell receptor beta chain was seen a handful of times. The antigen remains unidentified. The CDR3 carries no conserved terminal phenylalanine or tryptophan, so it likely arises from a read error. The DNA is omitted, as the CDR3 cannot be located on it reliably, and the CDR3 follows TCRdb's listing. The data stem from a study of CD8 T cell repertoires and HIV-1 epitope variants. General study points: Most of the nine antigen-specific clonotypes appeared cross-reactive to autologous or escape variants.

Sequenced by immunoSEQ multiplex PCR; TCRdb stores in-frame clones only, minus some. The data hold under 3,000 clones, with 65% to 70% observed a single time. The germline CDR1 and CDR2 sequences are MNHNS and SASEGT. The CDR3 region is 12 residues in length, termini included. This rearrangement joins TRBV6-1 to TRBJ1-6; the tabulated D call, TRBD1, remains unverified against the DNA. This receptor was taken from a male donor with HIV. Sequenced sample: cultured CD8+ T cells derived from PBMCs. The CDR3 reads CASSPAPGQGAL.